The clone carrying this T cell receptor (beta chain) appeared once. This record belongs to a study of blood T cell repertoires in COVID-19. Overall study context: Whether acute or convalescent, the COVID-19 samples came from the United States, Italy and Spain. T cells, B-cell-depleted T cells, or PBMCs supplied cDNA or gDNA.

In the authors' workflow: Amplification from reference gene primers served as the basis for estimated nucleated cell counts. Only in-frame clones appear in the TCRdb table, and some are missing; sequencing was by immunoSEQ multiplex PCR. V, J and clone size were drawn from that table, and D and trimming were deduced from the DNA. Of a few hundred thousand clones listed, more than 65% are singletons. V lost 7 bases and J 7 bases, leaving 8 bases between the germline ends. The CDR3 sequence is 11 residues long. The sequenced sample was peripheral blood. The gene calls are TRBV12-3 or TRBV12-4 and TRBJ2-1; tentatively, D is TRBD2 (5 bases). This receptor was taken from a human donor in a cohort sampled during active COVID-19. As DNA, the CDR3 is TGTGCCAGCAAGGACTTGAATGAGCAGTTCTTC. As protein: CASKDLNEQFF.